A single sample is the source of the 30 T cell receptor beta chains below, sequenced in a study of blood T cell repertoires in COVID-19 (dated by TCRdb to the early 2020s). The library was generated by the immunoSEQ multiplex PCR assay. TCRdb limited this immuneACCESS table to in-frame rearrangements with V and J called. A share of clones is missing; checked studies link under half to unresolved V genes, and the rest is unexplained. Within this sample are 52,000 or so clones, with about 85% of them counted one time only. Of the sample, 7% to 10% falls within the top ten clones. Sequences were obtained from peripheral blood. These receptors came from a woman aged 70-85 years with active COVID-19.

The rearrangement uses TRBV10-3 and TRBJ2-5, with D possibly being TRBD1 (6 bases). The V gene lost 2 bases and the J gene lost 4 bases, with 14 bases spanning the gap. CDR1 is ENHRY, CDR2 SYGVKD, per germline. This CDR3 is built from 15 residues. The CDR3 DNA sequence: TGTGCCATCAGTGAGCGCAAGGGGGTGGGAGAGACCCAGTACTTC. It encodes CAISERKGVGETQYF.

This clone was recorded a few times. The chain links TRBV5-4 to TRBJ2-5; perhaps TRBD1 as D (6 bases). The germline gives CDR1 SGHNT, CDR2 YYREEE (reference sequence). The CDR3 runs 15 residues. Trimming took off 5 bases at V and 0 bases at J, with 14 bases between the two ends. Here the CDR3 reads CASRSGASYQETQYF. CDR3 coding DNA: TGTGCCAGCAGGTCAGGGGCCTCGTACCAAGAGACCCAGTACTTC.

This chain joins TRBV7-9 and TRBJ2-3; 8 bases map to TRBD2. With V trimmed by 0 bases and J by 0 bases, 2 bases remained unmatched. In germline, CDR1 is SEHNR, CDR2 FQNEAQ (reference sequence). The CDR3 is 16 amino acids. The CDR3 DNA follows: TGTGCCAGCAGCTTAGCTTCTAGCGGGAGCACAGATACGCAGTATTTT. Amino acids: CASSLASSGSTDTQYF.

The chain uses TRBV15 and TRBJ2-7; TRBD2 agrees at 7 bases. V shed 6 bases, J shed 5 bases, and the junction held 10 bases outside the gene matches. This CDR3 comprises 14 residues. Germline V lookup: CDR1 LNHNV, CDR2 YYDKDF (reference sequence). The CDR3 region has the DNA TGTGCCACCAGGCGGAGGAGCGGGAACGACGAGCAGTACTTC. It encodes CATRRRSGNDEQYF.

The gene calls are TRBV2 and TRBJ2-5; TRBD1 matches 10 bases. The trim removed 6 bases at V and 4 bases at J, leaving 5 bases unmatched. CDR3 length equals 14 residues. The V gene's germline CDR1 is SNHLY and CDR2 FYNNEI. CDR3 nucleotides: TGTGCCAGCAGGAGACAGGGGGCGGGAGAGACCCAGTACTTC. Amino acid sequence: CASRRQGAGETQYF.

The chain uses TRBV3-1 (or the pseudogene TRBV3-2) and TRBJ2-7; 8 bases agree with TRBD2. This CDR3 comprises 14 residues. Trimming took 3 bases from V and 3 from J; bases not matched to a gene: 4. CDR1 is LGHDT and CDR2 is YNNKEL in the germline V gene (reference sequence). The CDR3 sequence: CASSHLSGNYEQYF. The DNA for the CDR3 is TGTGCCAGCAGCCATCTTAGCGGGAACTACGAGCAGTACTTC.

The V gene is TRBV30, the J gene TRBJ1-5, with 8 bases identical to TRBD1. Germline loops: CDR1 GTSNPN, CDR2 SVGIG (reference sequence). V lost 4 bases to trimming and J lost 11 bases; unmatched junction nucleotides: 19. This CDR3 region has 16 residues. CDR3 protein: CAWNGDSGQGARAQHF. Here the CDR3 DNA reads TGTGCCTGGAATGGAGATAGCGGCCAGGGGGCGCGGGCCCAGCATTTT.

V usage is TRBV7-2 and J usage is TRBJ1-2, with 10 nucleotides matching TRBD1. Germline CDR1 reads SGHTA; CDR2 reads FQGNSA. With V trimmed by 1 base and J by 6 bases, 8 bases remained unmatched. The CDR3 sequence is 16 residues long. The CDR3 region has the DNA TGTGCCAGCAGCTTAGGAAGGACAGGGGGTCTAAATGGCTACACCTTC. Its translation: CASSLGRTGGLNGYTF.

This rearrangement joins TRBV7-8 to TRBJ2-5; D might be TRBD2 (6 bases). With 1 base removed from V and 5 bases from J, the gap between germline ends came to 14 bases. CDR3 length: 15 residues. CDR1 and CDR2 from the germline V gene are SGHVS and FQNEAQ. The CDR3 protein is CASSLEGGRYETQYF. The CDR3 DNA sequence: TGTGCCAGCAGCTTAGAGGGAGGACGTTACGAGACCCAGTACTTC.

This chain links TRBV5-1 with TRBJ2-1; the D is unclear. The CDR3 extends over 15 amino acids. V was pared by 1 base and J by 0 bases, with 8 bases between. The germline V gene has CDR1 SGHRS and CDR2 YFSETQ. This CDR3 reads CASSLTVFSYNEQFF. The CDR3, as DNA: TGCGCCAGCAGCTTGACAGTTTTCTCCTACAATGAGCAGTTCTTC.

The rearrangement joins TRBV28 to TRBJ1-2, with 7 bases that match TRBD1. The CDR3 covers 20 residues. Trimming removed 5 bases from V and 10 bases from J; junction bases left unmatched: 31. Germline V CDR1 and CDR2: MDHEN, SYDVKM. In DNA form, the CDR3 reads TGTGCCAGCAGTACACTTAACTTTCATACGGGACAGCTAACGGAACTAAACTACACCTTC. Its translation: CASSTLNFHTGQLTELNYTF.

The chain carries TRBV2 and TRBJ1-4; TRBD1 aligns across 9 bases. The CDR3 totals 16 residues. Germline assignment: CDR1 SNHLY and CDR2 FYNNEI. Losses at the gene ends were 6 bases for V and 2 bases for J; bases not matched to a gene: 7. The CDR3 DNA reads as TGTGCCAGCAGAGAGGGGACAGGGTGGACTAATGAAAAACTGTTTTTT. It codes for CASREGTGWTNEKLFF.

V and J are TRBV29-1 and TRBJ2-5, with D perhaps matching TRBD1 (7 bases). The CDR3 extends over 16 amino acids. From germline, CDR1 is SQVTM and CDR2 ANQGSEA. Trimming cost V 1 base and J 5 bases, with 20 bases left between them. The CDR3 protein is CSVEGTSRGDGETQYF. CDR3 bases: TGCAGCGTTGAAGGGACCTCCAGGGGGGACGGGGAGACCCAGTACTTC.

This clone was seen only once. J is TRBJ1-2 and V is TRBV9; 10 nucleotides match TRBD1. The CDR3 has 16 amino acids. Per the germline V gene, CDR1 is SGDLS and CDR2 is YYNGEE. V dropped 0 bases and J dropped 4; count of bases not matched to a gene: 6. CDR3 sequence reads: CASSVAPTGGFYGYTF. CDR3 DNA: TGTGCCAGCAGCGTAGCGCCGACAGGGGGCTTCTATGGCTACACCTTC.

The table lists this clone with a count of one. CDR3 residues: CAWMVTVLAFF. CDR3 DNA sequence: TGTGCCTGGATGGTGACAGTCCTTGCTTTCTTT. The chain has TRBV30 and TRBJ1-1, with D tentatively TRBD1 (5 bases). This CDR3 is 11 amino acids long. Trimming left V 4 bases short and J 11 bases short, with 14 bases between. Germline V gene lookup returns CDR1 GTSNPN and CDR2 SVGIG (reference sequence).

V gene TRBV25-1 combines with J gene TRBJ1-2, with TRBD1 identical over 11 bases. This CDR3 spans 16 amino acids. Trimming removed 4 bases from V and 4 bases from J; junction bases left unmatched: 8. Germline V CDR1 and CDR2: MGHDK, SYGVNS. The CDR3 here is CASSGSGQGAGYGYTF. The CDR3 nucleotides read TGTGCCAGCAGTGGATCCGGACAGGGGGCGGGCTATGGCTACACCTTC.

The chain links TRBV9 to TRBJ1-2; TRBD1 agrees at 12 bases. Germline assignment: CDR1 SGDLS and CDR2 YYNGEE. This CDR3 region has 15 residues. Trimming at V came to 4 bases and at J to 5 bases, leaving 6 bases not matched to a gene. CDR3 in DNA: TGTGCCAGCAGCACCCGGGACAGGGGGCCGTATGGCTACACCTTC. It yields the protein CASSTRDRGPYGYTF.

The chain carries TRBV5-8 and TRBJ1-2; D not certain. The V gene lost 0 bases and the J gene lost 1 base, with 10 bases spanning the gap. The CDR3 is 15 amino acids. Germline CDR1 and CDR2: SGHTS and YDEGEE. CDR3 nucleotides: TGTGCCAGCAGCTTGGAATTGGCGGATAACTATGGCTACACCTTC. Amino acids: CASSLELADNYGYTF.

The chain uses TRBV27 and TRBJ2-3; the D gene is possibly TRBD2 (6 bases). Looked up from germline, CDR1 is MNHEY and CDR2 is SMNVEV (reference sequence). This CDR3 has 16 residues. V lost 3 bases and J lost 6, with 19 bases in between. The CDR3 protein is CASSFGGTTQRDTQYF. The CDR3 DNA reads as TGTGCCAGCAGTTTCGGCGGGACCACCCAGCGGGATACGCAGTATTTT.

The chain employs TRBV27 and TRBJ1-1; D gene uncertain. Germline CDR1 MNHEY, CDR2 SMNVEV (reference sequence). The CDR3 covers 15 residues. Between the trimmed V and J ends, which lost 4 bases and 3 bases, there was a span of 15 bases. The CDR3 region has the DNA TGTGCCAGCAGTTCTAACGTCTGGAGGGACACTGAAGCTTTCTTT. Translated: CASSSNVWRDTEAFF.

This chain connects TRBV28 to TRBJ2-5; TRBD1 matches at 7 bases. In germline, CDR1 is MDHEN, CDR2 SYDVKM. The CDR3 sequence is 18 residues long. V dropped 6 bases and J dropped 5; count of bases not matched to a gene: 21. The CDR3 spells CASRMPGQTINIGETQYF. CDR3 nucleotide sequence: TGTGCCAGCAGGATGCCGGGACAGACGATTAATATTGGGGAGACCCAGTACTTC.

The chain has TRBV9 and TRBJ2-1, with TRBD2 matching 14 bases. With V trimmed by 3 bases and J by 9 bases, 5 bases remained unmatched. CDR1 and CDR2 (germline): SGDLS, YYNGEE. The CDR3 has 15 amino acids. The CDR3 nucleotides are TGTGCCAGCAGCGCGGGGACTAGCGGGAGAGGTGAGCAGTTCTTC. Encoded protein: CASSAGTSGRGEQFF.

The J gene is TRBJ2-3, the V gene TRBV10-1, with D perhaps TRBD2 (6 bases). Germline V gene lookup returns CDR1 WNHNN and CDR2 SYGVQD (reference sequence). The CDR3 consists of 18 residues. V dropped 4 bases and J dropped 5 bases, with 25 bases sitting between them. The CDR3: CASSGFAGRALFEDTQYF. In DNA, the CDR3 is TGCGCCAGCAGTGGTTTTGCGGGAAGGGCCCTTTTCGAAGATACGCAGTATTTT.

The chain combines TRBV28 with TRBJ1-1; 8 bases map to TRBD1. CDR3 size: 16 residues. The V and J ends lost 5 bases and 1 base, in that order; junction bases with no gene match: 9. Germline CDR1 is MDHEN and CDR2 is SYDVKM. The CDR3 DNA reads as TGTGCCAGCAGTCCGAACAGGGGGGGGGCGAACACTGAAGCTTTCTTT. Translating gives CASSPNRGGANTEAFF.

The chain has TRBV11-2 and TRBJ2-7; no firm D call. Trimming stripped 1 base from V and 4 bases from J, with 2 bases between. There are 11 residues in the CDR3. Germline CDR1 reads SGHAT; CDR2 reads FQNNGV. The CDR3 sequence is CASSLAYEQYF. The CDR3 nucleotides read TGTGCCAGCAGCTTAGCGTACGAGCAGTACTTC.

The rearrangement joins TRBV7-3 to TRBJ2-5, with 10 bases matching TRBD2. V gave up 5 bases and J gave up 5 bases; unmatched junction bases: 8. Germline lookup yields CDR1 SGHTA and CDR2 FQGTGA. This CDR3 has 15 amino acids. The CDR3 DNA reads as TGTGCCAGCAGCCTAAATAGCGGGAGGTGGGAGACCCAGTACTTC. It is translated as CASSLNSGRWETQYF.

The chain couples TRBV5-1 to TRBJ2-1, with 11 positions matching TRBD2. The germline V gene has CDR1 SGHRS and CDR2 YFSETQ. V was pared by 4 bases and J by 7 bases, with 7 bases of the junction left unmatched. The CDR3 length is 15 residues. Here the CDR3 reads CASSLLTSGINEQFF. The CDR3 DNA follows: TGCGCCAGCAGCCTACTGACTAGCGGGATAAATGAGCAGTTCTTC.

The V gene is TRBV5-1, the J gene TRBJ2-2; TRBD1 matches 7 bases. Germline values: CDR1 SGHRS, CDR2 YFSETQ. CDR3 length: 16 residues. After removal of 2 bases from V and 0 bases from J, the junction contained 4 bases not matched to a gene. The CDR3 loop reads CASSLPGQSNTGELFF. In DNA form, the CDR3 reads TGCGCCAGCAGCTTACCGGGACAGTCGAACACCGGGGAGCTGTTTTTT. The complete variable domain, with remaining parts taken from reference TRBV5-1 and TRBJ2-2, reads KAGVTQTPRYLIKTRGQQVTLSCSPISGHRSVSWYQQTPGQGLQFLFEYFSETQRNKGNFPGRFSGRQFSNSRSEMNVSTLELGDSALYLCASSLPGQSNTGELFFGEGSRLTVL.

J is TRBJ1-6 and V is TRBV9; D unclear. The CDR3 has 14 amino acids. Deletions cut 10 bases from V and 7 bases from J, with 18 bases between. Germline V CDR1 and CDR2: SGDLS, YYNGEE. CDR3 nucleotides: TGTGCCCCTAGAGCCACGGGGAGAAATTCACCCCTCCACTTT. Translation: CAPRATGRNSPLHF.

Turning to this clone: The junction and the germline gene differ at one end; a read error may be behind it. The chain joins TRBV7-7 to TRBJ1-1; TRBD1 aligns across 8 bases. CDR3 length: 16 residues. CDR1 SSHAT and CDR2 FNYEAQ come from the germline V gene (reference sequence). For the CDR3, the DNA is TGTGCTAGCAGCTTAGTTAGACAGGGGCTGAACACTGAAGCTTTCTTT. Translated, it gives CASSLVRQGLNTEAFF.